The next 15 T cell receptor beta chains were all read from a single sample in a study of cytomegalovirus exposure and HLA in healthy donors. Amplification used 60 Vbeta primers and 13 Jbeta primers. Assay: immunoSEQ multiplex PCR; the TCRdb copy retains only in-frame clones and omits some. Across fewer than 70,000 clones, the top ten clones capture approximately 5.3% of the sample. Specimen: PBMCs. The origin of the receptors is a young man in good health and CMV-seropositive.

J is TRBJ2-7 and V is TRBV9, with TRBD2 as a possible D gene (6 bases). The CDR3 covers 15 residues. The V gene's germline CDR1 is SGDLS and CDR2 YYNGEE. V lost 3 bases, J lost 5 bases, and 18 bases lay in between. The CDR3 DNA sequence: TGTGCCAGCAGCGGGAGAGGAGGGGCGCGAGACGAGCAGTACTTC. Protein sequence: CASSGRGGARDEQYF.

V gene TRBV30 combines with J gene TRBJ2-5, with D perhaps matching TRBD1 (5 bases). Germline-derived CDR1 and CDR2 are GTSNPN and SVGIG (reference sequence). CDR3 length: 12 amino acids. Trimming shortened V by 4 bases and J by 4 bases, and 10 bases separated the two germline ends. CDR3 sequence (DNA): TGTGCCTGGAATCAGGGTGGAGAGACCCAGTACTTC. As protein: CAWNQGGETQYF. Together with reference TRBV30 and TRBJ2-5, the CDR3 gives the full variable domain: SQTIHQWPATLVQPVGSPLSLECTVEGTSNPNLYWYRQAAGRGLQLLFYSVGIGQISSEVPQNLSASRPQDRQFILSSKKLLLSDSGFYLCAWNQGGETQYFGPGTRLLVL.

V gene TRBV29-1 combines with J gene TRBJ2-1; D ambiguous. V was clipped by 0 bases and J by 5 bases, with 5 bases between them. CDR3 length equals 12 residues. Per the germline V gene, CDR1 is SQVTM and CDR2 is ANQGSEA. The CDR3 loop is CSVEDRDNEQFF. In nucleotides, the CDR3 is TGCAGCGTTGAAGATCGAGACAATGAGCAGTTCTTC.

The chain employs TRBV19 and TRBJ2-7; 8 nucleotides align to TRBD1. V trimming: 6 bases; J trimming: 3 bases; junction bases outside the gene matches: 4. The CDR3 is made up of 13 amino acids. The germline V gene encodes CDR1 LNHDA and CDR2 SQIVND (reference sequence). The DNA of the CDR3 is TGTGCCAGTAGCTTTGGACAGGGCTACGAGCAGTACTTC. Protein sequence: CASSFGQGYEQYF.

The chain joins TRBV11-3 to TRBJ1-1, with a possible D match to TRBD1 (5 bases). V lost 5 bases to trimming and J lost 4 bases, with 17 bases between them. Per the germline V gene, CDR1 is SGHNT and CDR2 is YENEEA. The length of the CDR3 is 15 residues. CDR3 sequence (DNA): TGTGCCAGCAGCCCTAGGGGATATCTCGCCACTGAAGCTTTCTTT. It encodes CASSPRGYLATEAFF.

The V gene is TRBV13, the J gene TRBJ2-3; 9 nucleotides agree with TRBD1. This CDR3 is built from 15 residues. Germline trimming cut 5 bases from V and 4 bases from J; bases unmatched to any gene: 7. Germline CDR1 PRHDT, CDR2 FYEKMQ (reference sequence). CDR3 sequence reads: CASSPRDRDPDTQYF. As DNA, the CDR3 is TGTGCCAGCAGCCCCCGGGACAGGGATCCAGATACGCAGTATTTT.

The chain employs TRBV2 and TRBJ2-2; the D gene is possibly TRBD1 (6 bases). The CDR3 is 16 residues long. The V end lost 6 bases, the J end lost 0 bases, and 14 bases lay between the germline ends. Per the germline V gene, CDR1 is SNHLY and CDR2 is FYNNEI. The CDR3 DNA is TGTGCCAGCAGCCCCTTACAGGGAACGAACACCGGGGAGCTGTTTTTT. Translating it yields CASSPLQGTNTGELFF.

V gene TRBV6-1 combines with J gene TRBJ1-2; 11 nucleotides align to TRBD1. Germline V gives CDR1 MNHNS, CDR2 SASEGT. Trimming at V came to 5 bases and at J to 4 bases, leaving 6 bases not matched to a gene. The CDR3 loop spans 15 amino acids. CDR3: CASSPGQGAGYGYTF. The CDR3, as DNA: TGTGCCAGCAGTCCTGGACAGGGGGCAGGCTATGGCTACACCTTC.

The chain uses TRBV27 and TRBJ2-7; TRBD2 agrees at 13 bases. Germline trimming cut 4 bases from V and 5 bases from J; bases unmatched to any gene: 2. The CDR3 loop spans 14 amino acids. Germline V lookup: CDR1 MNHEY, CDR2 SMNVEV (reference sequence). The CDR3 sequence is CASSSGTSGNEQYF. The CDR3 nucleotides read TGTGCCAGCAGTTCTGGGACTAGCGGGAACGAGCAGTACTTC.

The J gene is TRBJ1-5, the V gene TRBV7-8; 8 bases line up with TRBD1. The length of the CDR3 is 15 residues. Germline CDR1 is SGHVS and CDR2 is FQNEAQ. With 4 bases clipped from V and 1 base from J, the junction kept 3 bases outside the gene matches. In DNA, the CDR3 is TGTGCCAGCAGCTCCAGACAGGGGAGCAATCAGCCCCAGCATTTT. Protein: CASSSRQGSNQPQHF.

V and J are TRBV6-1 and TRBJ1-1; D call uncertain. The germline V gene has CDR1 MNHNS and CDR2 SASEGT. The CDR3 is 13 amino acids. The V end was cut by 6 bases, the J end by 2 bases, with 10 bases between. The DNA for the CDR3 is TGTGCCAGCAGGCAAAGAGAAAACACTGAAGCTTTCTTT. Its translation is CASRQRENTEAFF.

CDR3 DNA sequence: TGCAGTGCTAGCCCTTCCTACGAGCAGTACTTC. Translating it yields CSASPSYEQYF. This chain links TRBV20-1 with TRBJ2-7, with D unresolved. The CDR3 contains 11 residues. Germline V gives CDR1 DFQATT, CDR2 SNEGSKA (reference sequence). V lost 3 bases, J lost 1 base, and 4 bases lay in between.

The chain uses TRBV25-1 and TRBJ2-1; possibly TRBD2 for D (5 bases). Per germline, CDR1 MGHDK and CDR2 SYGVNS. The V gene lost 2 bases and the J gene lost 5 bases, with 13 bases spanning the gap. CDR3 length: 15 residues. CDR3: CASSEVERNDNEQFF. The CDR3 bases are TGTGCCAGCAGTGAAGTAGAGCGGAACGACAATGAGCAGTTCTTC. Full variable domain (outside the CDR3, taken from reference TRBV25-1 and TRBJ2-1): EADIYQTPRYLVIGTGKKITLECSQTMGHDKMYWYQQDPGMELHLIHYSYGVNSTEKGDLSSESTVSRIRTEHFPLTLESARPSHTSQYLCASSEVERNDNEQFFGPGTRLTVL.

The chain joins TRBV4-1 to TRBJ2-3; TRBD2 might be the D (5 bases). V was pared by 4 bases and J by 0 bases, with 11 bases between. Germline V gene sequence: CDR1 MGHRA, CDR2 YSYEKL. The CDR3 totals 15 residues. The CDR3 coding sequence is TGCGCCAGCAGCCCTCGGGAACTGAGCACAGATACGCAGTATTTT. This gives the protein CASSPRELSTDTQYF.

This chain uses TRBV28 with TRBJ2-2; 7 nucleotides align to TRBD1. V shed 6 bases, J shed 4 bases, and the junction held 2 bases outside the gene matches. Germline CDR1 is MDHEN and CDR2 is SYDVKM. The CDR3 sequence is 13 residues long. In nucleotides, the CDR3 is TGTGCCAGCAGGACAGGGACCACCGGGGAGCTGTTTTTT. Amino acids: CASRTGTTGELFF.